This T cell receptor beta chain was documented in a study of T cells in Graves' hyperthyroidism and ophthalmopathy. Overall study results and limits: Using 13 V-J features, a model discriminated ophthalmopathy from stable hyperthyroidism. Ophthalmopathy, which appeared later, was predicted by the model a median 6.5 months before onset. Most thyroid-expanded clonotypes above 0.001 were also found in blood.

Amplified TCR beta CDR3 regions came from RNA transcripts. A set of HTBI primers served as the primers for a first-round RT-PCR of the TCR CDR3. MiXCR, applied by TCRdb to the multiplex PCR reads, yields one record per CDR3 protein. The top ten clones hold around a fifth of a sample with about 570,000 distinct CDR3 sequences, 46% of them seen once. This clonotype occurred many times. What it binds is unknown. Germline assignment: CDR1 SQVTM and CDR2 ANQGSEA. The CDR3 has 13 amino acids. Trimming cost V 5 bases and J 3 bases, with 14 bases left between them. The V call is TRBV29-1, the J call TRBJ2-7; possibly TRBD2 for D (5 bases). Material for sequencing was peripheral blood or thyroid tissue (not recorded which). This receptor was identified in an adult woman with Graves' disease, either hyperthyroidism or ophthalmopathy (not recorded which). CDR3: CSVSHLRGYEQYF. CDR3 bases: TGCAGCGTTAGCCATCTCCGGGGCTACGAGCAGTACTTC.